Reported below is one T cell receptor (beta chain). Its antigen is currently unknown. Prepared libraries of TCR beta cDNA carried unique molecular identifiers. MiXCR was run by TCRdb on the PCR reads, yielding one entry per CDR3 protein. The sample lists about 500,000 distinct CDR3 sequences; over 35% were seen once. This entry comes from a study of post-analysis software for immune sequencing data. The CDR3 runs to 13 residues. The V end lost 1 base, the J end lost 4 bases, and 6 bases lay between the germline ends. Germline-derived CDR1 and CDR2 are WSHSY and SAAADI. General study results and limits: The study found TRBV5-6, TRBV5-1 and TRBV20-1 among five or six TRBV segments more frequent in patients than controls. When the samples were clustered directly with F measure, those that had been prepared in the same batch showed strong co-clustering.

The sample consisted of blood. The source is a girl aged 5-17 years with multiple sclerosis. The chain is built from TRBV10-2 and TRBJ2-3, with no clear D. In nucleotides, the CDR3 is TGCGCCAGCAGTGAGTGGGTCCCAGATACGCAGTATTTT. This translates into CASSEWVPDTQYF.